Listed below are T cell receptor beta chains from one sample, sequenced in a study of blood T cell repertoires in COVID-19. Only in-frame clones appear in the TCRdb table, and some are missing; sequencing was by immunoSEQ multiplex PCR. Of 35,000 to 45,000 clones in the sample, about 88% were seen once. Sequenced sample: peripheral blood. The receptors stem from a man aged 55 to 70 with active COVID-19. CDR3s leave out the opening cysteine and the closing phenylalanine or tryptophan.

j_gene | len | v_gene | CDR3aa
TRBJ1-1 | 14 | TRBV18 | ASSPQTGEMNTEAF
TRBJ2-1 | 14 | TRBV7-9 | ASSSTGTSSYNEQF
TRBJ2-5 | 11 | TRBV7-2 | ASSLGDSRTQY
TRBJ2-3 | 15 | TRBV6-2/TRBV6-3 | ASSYQGLTLGTDTQY
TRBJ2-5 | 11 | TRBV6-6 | ASNIGGQETQY
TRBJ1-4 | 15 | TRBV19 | ASSPRPGLTTNEKLF
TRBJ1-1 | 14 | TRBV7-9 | ASSLAGGGSGTEAF
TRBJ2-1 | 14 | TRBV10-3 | AISELGVALYNEQF
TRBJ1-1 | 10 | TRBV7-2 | ASSRGGTEAF
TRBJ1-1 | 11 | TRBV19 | ASSTQGNTEAF
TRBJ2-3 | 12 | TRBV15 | ATAIGGATDTQY
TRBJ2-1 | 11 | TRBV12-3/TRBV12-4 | ASSSGLAVEQF
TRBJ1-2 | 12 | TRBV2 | ASSDPTGTDGYT
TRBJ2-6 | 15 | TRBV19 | ATKETGGRSGANVLT
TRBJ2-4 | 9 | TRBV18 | ASSWSDIQY
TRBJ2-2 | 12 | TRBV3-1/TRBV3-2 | ASSQSANTGELF
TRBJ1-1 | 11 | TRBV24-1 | ATRSGGVTEAF
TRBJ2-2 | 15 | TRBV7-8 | ASTTGVAGTGTGELF
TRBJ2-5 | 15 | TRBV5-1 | ASGGNGLAGGPETQY
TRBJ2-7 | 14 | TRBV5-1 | ASSFSGDRGTGEQY
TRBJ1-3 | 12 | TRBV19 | ATKDIYSGNTIY
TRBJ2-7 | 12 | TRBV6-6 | ASSYGGVLYEQY
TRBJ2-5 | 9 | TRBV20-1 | SETRGETQY
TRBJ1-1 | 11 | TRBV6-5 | ASKGTANTEAF
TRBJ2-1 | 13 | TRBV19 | ASSPGGKGNNEQF
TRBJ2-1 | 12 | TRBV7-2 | ASSLGSIADEQF
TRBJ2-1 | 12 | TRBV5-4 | ASSLSGRAGEQF
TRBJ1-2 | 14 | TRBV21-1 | ASSKSIPDRYYGYT
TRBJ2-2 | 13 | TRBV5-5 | ASSLTGVDTGELF
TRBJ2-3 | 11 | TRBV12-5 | ASWRASTDTQY
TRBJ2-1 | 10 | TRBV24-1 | ATQSNRDEQF
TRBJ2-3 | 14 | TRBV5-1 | ASSLSGTTSTDTQY
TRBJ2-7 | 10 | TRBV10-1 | ASSGLAYEQY
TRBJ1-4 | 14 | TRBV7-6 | ASSLEKGITNEKLF
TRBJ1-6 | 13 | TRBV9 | ASSPRTGENSPLH
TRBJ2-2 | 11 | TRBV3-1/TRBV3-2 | ASSRTVTGELF
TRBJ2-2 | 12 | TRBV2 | ASSRQGITGELF
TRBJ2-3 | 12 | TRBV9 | ASSPTSDTDTQY
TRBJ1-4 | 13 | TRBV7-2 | ASSLPQGLNEKLF
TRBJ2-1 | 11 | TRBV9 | ASSAEAYNEQF
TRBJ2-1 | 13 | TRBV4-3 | ASSQVPGTGDEQF
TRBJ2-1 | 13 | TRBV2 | ASSHGLAGDNEQF
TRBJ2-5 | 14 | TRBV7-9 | ASSYRQGVWEETQY
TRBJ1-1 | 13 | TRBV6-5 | ASSNPGQGGTEAF
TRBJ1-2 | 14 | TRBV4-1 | ASSRDLDRGLYGYT
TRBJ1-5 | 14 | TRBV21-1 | ASSTWGERPHQPQH
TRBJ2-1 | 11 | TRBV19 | ASIGGTYNEQF
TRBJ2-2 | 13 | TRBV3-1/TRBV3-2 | ASSPDRGLSGELF
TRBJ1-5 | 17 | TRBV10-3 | AISESWDRGPLSNQPQH
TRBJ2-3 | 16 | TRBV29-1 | SVEVFKVGSGARDTQY
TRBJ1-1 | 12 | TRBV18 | ASSPGGADGEAF
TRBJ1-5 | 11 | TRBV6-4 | ASSREWNQPQH
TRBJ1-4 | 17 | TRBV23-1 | ASSQSRSVGISTNEKLF
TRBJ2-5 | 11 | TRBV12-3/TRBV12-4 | ASSLEERETQY